In its sample, the clone carrying this T cell receptor (beta chain) was seen once. Libraries were prepared by immunoSEQ multiplex PCR; TCRdb keeps only in-frame clonotypes and omits some of them. This table has about 78,000 clones, about 89% appearing once. This sample was taken from a study of radiation and T cells in renal cell carcinoma. The sample's time point: blood 4 weeks post-SBRT, at nephrectomy. Treatment specified: 15 Gy SBRT to primary tumor, nephrectomy 4 weeks later. CDR3 size: 15 residues. Germline loops: CDR1 SEHNR, CDR2 FQNEAQ (reference sequence). The trim removed 3 bases at V and 7 bases at J, leaving 7 bases unmatched.

This receptor was taken from a woman aged 65 to 85 with renal cell carcinoma. This specimen consisted of blood, obtained from a patient whose treatment included radiotherapy and nephrectomy. The chain couples TRBV7-9 to TRBJ2-1, with 9 positions matching TRBD2. The chain's CDR3 is CASSFGLAGTNEQFF. As DNA, the CDR3 is TGTGCCAGCAGCTTCGGGCTAGCGGGGACAAATGAGCAGTTCTTC.